This passage covers 26 T cell receptor beta chains from one sample sequenced in a study of T-cell reconstitution after alpha-beta-depleted transplantation in children. It was with unique molecular identifiers that the TCRbeta library was prepared. TCRdb recomputed calls from the PCR reads with MiXCR, one row per CDR3 protein. In the table there are fewer than 550,000 distinct CDR3 sequences, 11% of which are singletons. The specimen comprised PBMCs from the stem cell graft donor, sampled from the stem cell graft. The receptors shown here come from a human donor who donated a stem cell graft to a child with acute myeloid leukemia.

This sequence joins TRBV6-1 and TRBJ2-1; D unclear. The germline gives CDR1 MNHNS, CDR2 SASEGT. V was trimmed by 6 bases and J by 7 bases, leaving 19 bases between them. This CDR3 has 15 residues. The DNA of the CDR3 is TGTGCCAGCAGCCCCGACAACCGAAACTATAATGAGCAGTTCTTC. Its protein is CASSPDNRNYNEQFF.

This clonotype was seen a few times. The chain carries TRBV20-1 and TRBJ2-2; either TRBD1 or TRBD2 may fit D (6 bases each). Germline CDR1 and CDR2: DFQATT and SNEGSKA (reference sequence). Trimming stripped 1 base from V and 0 bases from J, with 12 bases between. The CDR3 runs to 16 residues. This CDR3 is CSARVEGGTNTGELFF. CDR3 nucleotide sequence: TGCAGTGCTAGAGTTGAAGGGGGGACGAACACCGGGGAGCTGTTTTTT.

This clonotype appeared a few times. The J gene is TRBJ2-5, the V gene TRBV6-2 or TRBV6-3; TRBD2 might be the D (7 bases). V was shortened by 7 bases and J by 1 base, with 13 bases between the two germline ends. The germline V gene encodes CDR1 MNHEY and CDR2 SVGEGT. The CDR3 sequence is 14 residues long. CDR3 amino acids: CASTLGGAQETQYF. CDR3 DNA: TGTGCCAGCACCCTTGGGGGGGCCCAAGAGACCCAGTACTTC.

The rearrangement joins TRBV19 to TRBJ2-2, with D possibly matching TRBD2 (5 bases). CDR3 length: 17 residues. CDR1 is LNHDA, CDR2 SQIVND, per germline (reference sequence). The V gene lost 7 bases and the J gene lost 3 bases, with 21 bases spanning the gap. Written as DNA, the CDR3 is TGTGCCAGTACATTCGGTGGGATGGGAGAATACACCGGGGAGCTGTTTTTT. Amino acid sequence: CASTFGGMGEYTGELFF.

The chain is built from TRBV24-1 and TRBJ2-1; no definite D call. Trimming stripped 5 bases from V and 9 bases from J, with 10 bases between. There are 12 residues in the CDR3. Germline V lookup: CDR1 KGHDR, CDR2 SFDVKD. The CDR3: CATSGVGPEQFF. CDR3 in DNA: TGTGCCACCAGTGGTGTAGGGCCTGAGCAGTTCTTC.

The rearrangement uses TRBV6-5 and TRBJ1-2; 9 bases agree with TRBD1. CDR1 MNHEY and CDR2 SVGAGI come from the germline V gene. The CDR3 is 14 residues long. V lost 2 bases and J lost 7; bases outside the gene matches: 5. As DNA, the CDR3 is TGTGCCAGCAGTTACCAGGGACAGGGATCTGGCTACACCTTC. It codes for CASSYQGQGSGYTF.

The rearrangement joins TRBV6-2 or TRBV6-3 to TRBJ2-1; TRBD1 is a possible D gene (6 bases). V was pared by 2 bases and J by 4 bases, with 6 bases between. Germline V gene data show CDR1 as MNHEY and CDR2 as SVGEGT. The CDR3 covers 13 residues. CDR3 nucleotides: TGTGCCAGCAGTTACGGACAGTACAATGAGCAGTTCTTC. Translation gives CASSYGQYNEQFF.

This clonotype was counted a few times. The chain joins TRBV7-9 to TRBJ2-6, with D perhaps TRBD2 (6 bases). The CDR3 contains 15 residues. Trimming stripped 2 bases from V and 4 bases from J, with 9 bases between. Germline assignment: CDR1 SEHNR and CDR2 FQNEAQ (reference sequence). CDR3 DNA: TGTGCCAGCAGCTTAAGCGGGCTCGGGGCCAACGTCCTGACTTTC. Its protein is CASSLSGLGANVLTF.

Ten or more counts support this clonotype. The J gene is TRBJ1-1, the V gene TRBV7-9; a weak D match, TRBD1 (5 bases). The germline V and J ends were trimmed by 4 bases and 7 bases, with 10 bases remaining between them. The CDR3 is made up of 12 amino acids. Germline loops: CDR1 SEHNR, CDR2 FQNEAQ (reference sequence). The CDR3: CASSSQGDEAFF. The CDR3 DNA is TGTGCCAGCAGCTCACAAGGGGATGAAGCTTTCTTT.

The DNA of the CDR3 is TGCGCCAGCAGCTTGTTTCTAGCGGGAGTTGCAGATACGCAGTATTTT. It translates to CASSLFLAGVADTQYF. This chain connects TRBV5-1 to TRBJ2-3, with 10 bases identical to TRBD2. The germline gives CDR1 SGHRS, CDR2 YFSETQ. Trimming removed 1 base from V and 4 bases from J; junction bases left unmatched: 6. This CDR3 region has 16 residues.

In this sample, this clonotype turned up a few times. The V gene is TRBV5-5, the J gene TRBJ1-2; no clear D gene. Trimming removed 0 bases at V and 5 bases at J, with 11 bases between. Germline-derived CDR1 and CDR2 are SGHKS and YYEKEE (reference sequence). This CDR3 spans 14 amino acids. The CDR3 coding sequence is TGTGCCAGCAGCTTGGTACAAGGAGCTTATGGCTACACCTTC. This codes for CASSLVQGAYGYTF.

This clonotype has only a few counts. The chain has TRBV3-1 and TRBJ2-1; TRBD1 aligns across 10 bases. Losses at the gene ends were 1 base for V and 5 bases for J; bases not matched to a gene: 5. The CDR3 has 16 residues. CDR1 and CDR2 from the germline V gene are LGHDT and YNNKEL (reference sequence). The CDR3 sequence is CASSQGVDRGNNEQFF. CDR3 in DNA: TGTGCCAGCAGCCAAGGGGTGGACAGGGGGAACAATGAGCAGTTCTTC.

V usage is TRBV6-5 and J usage is TRBJ2-1; D is undetermined. V was clipped by 0 bases and J by 4 bases, with 4 bases between them. This CDR3 region has 13 residues. Germline V gene sequence: CDR1 MNHEY, CDR2 SVGAGI. The DNA for the CDR3 is TGTGCCAGCAGTTACTCATGGTACAATGAGCAGTTCTTC. Its translation is CASSYSWYNEQFF.

This clonotype has more than one count but fewer than ten. The chain joins TRBV4-1 to TRBJ2-5, with D perhaps matching TRBD1 (7 bases). The germline V gene has CDR1 MGHRA and CDR2 YSYEKL. The V end lost 0 bases, the J end lost 2 bases, and 10 bases lay between the germline ends. The CDR3 length is 15 residues. The CDR3 spells CASSQESGGQETQYF. CDR3 in DNA: TGCGCCAGCAGCCAAGAATCAGGGGGGCAAGAGACCCAGTACTTC.

The J gene is TRBJ2-2, the V gene TRBV9, with TRBD2 matching over 7 bases. The CDR3 extends over 14 amino acids. Germline CDR1 is SGDLS and CDR2 is YYNGEE. V trimming: 3 bases; J trimming: 3 bases; junction bases outside the gene matches: 2. The CDR3 region is CASSGAGYTGELFF. Written as DNA, the CDR3 is TGTGCCAGCAGCGGAGCGGGGTACACCGGGGAGCTGTTTTTT.

The sample holds a few counts of this clonotype. V usage is TRBV2 and J usage is TRBJ2-2; D gene uncertain. The V gene lost 0 bases and the J gene lost 6 bases, with 8 bases spanning the gap. The CDR3 sequence is 14 residues long. Germline V gene lookup returns CDR1 SNHLY and CDR2 FYNNEI. The CDR3 nucleotides are TGTGCCAGCAGTGAAGCGGCTACCCCCGGGGAGCTGTTTTTT. This encodes CASSEAATPGELFF.

This clonotype was detected a few times. This rearrangement joins TRBV12-3 or TRBV12-4 to TRBJ1-1; 8 nucleotides match TRBD1. Trimming took 6 bases from V and 5 from J; bases not matched to a gene: 8. The CDR3 totals 14 residues. This chain's CDR3 is CASSIGQGWTEAFF. The DNA of the CDR3 is TGTGCCAGCAGCATAGGACAGGGTTGGACTGAAGCTTTCTTT.

The chain's CDR3 is CASSVPTSGGAGDTQYF. DNA of the CDR3: TGTGCCAGCAGCGTCCCCACTAGCGGGGGGGCAGGAGATACGCAGTATTTT. V is TRBV9 and J is TRBJ2-3; 13 bases align to TRBD2. From germline, CDR1 is SGDLS and CDR2 YYNGEE. Losses at the gene ends were 2 bases for V and 5 bases for J; bases not matched to a gene: 8. CDR3 length: 17 residues.

This clonotype was detected a few times. V and J are TRBV7-8 and TRBJ2-7; D perhaps matches TRBD1 (6 bases). Trimming left V 4 bases short and J 6 bases short, with 19 bases between. The CDR3 contains 15 residues. Germline-derived CDR1 and CDR2 are SGHVS and FQNEAQ. In DNA, the CDR3 is TGTGCCAGCAGCTGGGACACCCCTCGTATTGGCGAGCAGTACTTC. It yields the protein CASSWDTPRIGEQYF.

This clonotype came up a few times. This sequence joins TRBV29-1 and TRBJ2-7; TRBD2 matches at 10 bases. The CDR3 has 14 residues. Germline CDR1 SQVTM, CDR2 ANQGSEA. Unmatched junction bases numbered 4, after V lost 3 bases and J lost 2 bases. The CDR3 sequence: CSVDIAGGPYEQYF. The DNA for the CDR3 is TGCAGCGTTGATATAGCGGGAGGCCCCTACGAGCAGTACTTC.

This clonotype occurred a few times. The chain links TRBV2 to TRBJ1-4; the match to TRBD1 covers 7 bases. The junction had 9 bases not matched to a gene; V was cut back by 7 bases and J by 4 bases. Germline V CDR1 and CDR2: SNHLY, FYNNEI. This CDR3 is 15 amino acids long. The CDR3 DNA is TGTGCCAGCATTGGGACAGCTATGAGTAATGAAAAACTGTTTTTT. Amino acids: CASIGTAMSNEKLFF.

This clonotype turned up a few times. The gene calls are TRBV6-1 and TRBJ2-3, with 7 bases aligning to TRBD2. Germline CDR1 MNHNS, CDR2 SASEGT. The CDR3 covers 16 residues. Trimming took 4 bases from V and 4 from J; bases not matched to a gene: 11. Here the CDR3 DNA reads TGTGCCAGCAGTGCCTTGAGCGGGGCAGTCGCAGATACGCAGTATTTT. This translates into CASSALSGAVADTQYF.

The gene calls are TRBV20-1 and TRBJ2-2, with D maybe TRBD2 (5 bases). CDR1 is DFQATT, CDR2 SNEGSKA, per germline (reference sequence). The CDR3 contains 17 residues. The V end lost 3 bases, the J end lost 0 bases, and 17 bases lay between the germline ends. The CDR3 loop reads CSARDLLGLANTGELFF. The CDR3 DNA reads as TGCAGTGCTAGGGACTTGTTAGGGTTAGCGAACACCGGGGAGCTGTTTTTT.

This clonotype turned up a few times. V gene TRBV12-3 or TRBV12-4 combines with J gene TRBJ1-2; TRBD1 is a possible D gene (6 bases). Trimming removed 2 bases at V and 9 bases at J, with 19 bases between. The CDR3 consists of 15 residues. The CDR3 protein is CASSLNMGASGRYTF. The CDR3 DNA reads TGTGCCAGCAGTTTAAACATGGGGGCCTCGGGCCGCTACACCTTC.

This clonotype has a handful of counts. The chain employs TRBV5-1 and TRBJ2-7; D not resolved. The CDR3 has 14 residues. Germline V gene data show CDR1 as SGHRS and CDR2 as YFSETQ. Between the trimmed V and J ends, which lost 0 bases and 2 bases, there was a span of 9 bases. Here the CDR3 reads CASSLDQMTYEQYF. For the CDR3, the DNA is TGCGCCAGCAGCTTGGATCAGATGACCTACGAGCAGTACTTC.

The chain employs TRBV20-1 and TRBJ1-2; 11 nucleotides line up with TRBD1. The germline gives CDR1 DFQATT, CDR2 SNEGSKA (reference sequence). Germline trimming cut 5 bases from V and 4 bases from J; bases unmatched to any gene: 6. The CDR3 has 14 residues. CDR3 residues: CSAPRTGGGYGYTF. The CDR3 nucleotides read TGCAGTGCTCCCCGGACAGGGGGCGGCTATGGCTACACCTTC.